This T cell receptor (beta chain) emerged from a study of OX40 agonist ivuxolimab in advanced cancers. TCRdb's copy holds only in-frame clones and misses some; the assay was immunoSEQ multiplex PCR. The sample lists 55,000 to 70,000 clones; around 84% were seen once. Study findings and constraints: There was clonal expansion of CD4+ and CD8+ blood T cells by week 6 at 0.1 to 3.0 mg/kg.

CDR3 size: 15 residues. Between the trimmed V and J ends, which lost 1 base and 6 bases, there was a span of 12 bases. Germline V gene lookup returns CDR1 MDHEN and CDR2 SYDVKM. As to this clone: Antigen unknown.

The source of this sequence is an adult with an advanced solid tumor such as melanoma, head and neck, liver or kidney cancer. The chain is built from TRBV28 and TRBJ1-4; D gene ambiguous. The sample here was CD4+ or CD8+ T cells sorted from blood, taken in a trial of the OX40 agonist ivuxolimab. The CDR3 spells CASSLSQGAYEKLFF. CDR3 bases: TGTGCCAGCAGTTTATCCCAAGGCGCGTATGAAAAACTGTTTTTT.